This T cell receptor beta chain originates from a study of blood T cells in healthy people across ages. Per the germline V gene, CDR1 is MDHEN and CDR2 is SYDVKM. Between the trimmed V and J ends, which lost 3 bases and 0 bases, there was a span of 14 bases. The CDR3 covers 16 residues. Alongside a J-beta primer mix, a sample-barcoded 5' primer served in a second PCR lasting roughly 6 to 12 cycles. From the 5' RACE reads, TCRdb called clonotypes with MiXCR, one entry per CDR3 protein. In the table there are approximately 900,000 distinct CDR3 sequences, just under 30% of which are singletons. These data also featured in a second study, about T cells of mothers and their children.

What was sequenced was blood. The clonotype originates from a middle-aged woman in good health. The V call is TRBV28, the J call TRBJ1-1; D unresolved. The CDR3 reads CASSFPGVGMNTEAFF. The CDR3 DNA is TGTGCCAGCAGTTTTCCCGGGGTAGGGATGAACACTGAAGCTTTCTTT.